Below are 4 T cell receptor beta chains sequenced from a single sample in a study of memory CD4+ T cells and cytomegalovirus serostatus (dated by TCRdb to between 2019 and 2020). Library prep was done by the immunoSEQ multiplex PCR assay. In TCRdb, the immuneACCESS table is reduced to in-frame sequences with V and J assigned. These tables do not hold every clone; where another copy was compared, an unresolved V gene accounts for under half, and the others remain unexplained. For this sample there are nearly 60,000 clones; 81% appear just once. The top ten clonotypes cover approximately 0.99% of the sample. A FACSAria II was used to sort memory CD4+ T cells, defined as single viable CD3+CD4+CD8-CD45RO+ cells. Sequences were obtained from memory CD4+ T cells from blood. The receptors stem from an adult in good health and CMV-seronegative.

The rearrangement links TRBV6-5 to TRBJ1-2, with D perhaps TRBD1 (5 bases). CDR1 is MNHEY and CDR2 is SVGAGI in the germline V gene. V lost 2 bases and J 5 bases, leaving 15 bases between the germline ends. The CDR3 loop spans 15 amino acids. CDR3 sequence (DNA): TGTGCCAGCAGTTACGACAGTGGTTCATTTTATGGCTACACCTTC. Its translation is CASSYDSGSFYGYTF.

The J gene is TRBJ2-1, the V gene TRBV7-3; D gene uncertain. V was shortened by 3 bases and J by 5 bases, with 8 bases between the two germline ends. The CDR3 spans 13 residues. The germline CDR1 and CDR2 sequences are SGHTA and FQGTGA. The CDR3: CASSFSPDNEQFF. For the CDR3, the DNA is TGTGCCAGCAGCTTTTCCCCTGACAATGAGCAGTTCTTC.

This clone has more than one count but fewer than ten. V usage is TRBV7-2 and J usage is TRBJ2-7, with unresolved D. Germline CDR1 and CDR2: SGHTA and FQGNSA. V was shortened by 1 base and J by 5 bases, with 9 bases between the two germline ends. CDR3 length equals 13 residues. CDR3: CASSLEGGDEQYF. The CDR3 DNA reads as TGTGCCAGCAGCTTAGAGGGTGGGGACGAGCAGTACTTC.

This clone was picked up a small number of times. The chain employs TRBV7-8 and TRBJ1-1, with TRBD1 identical over 7 bases. The CDR3 runs to 14 residues. V shed 4 bases, J shed 10 bases, and the junction held 12 bases outside the gene matches. Per germline, CDR1 SGHVS and CDR2 FQNEAQ. The CDR3 is CASSSSIGAGGAFF. The DNA for the CDR3 is TGTGCCAGCAGCTCCTCTATAGGGGCAGGGGGAGCTTTCTTT.